Presented here are 29 T cell receptor beta chains from one specimen sequenced in a study of blood T cell repertoires in COVID-19 (dated by TCRdb to between 2020 and 2021). Library creation used the immunoSEQ multiplex PCR assay. TCRdb obtained this table from immuneACCESS and retained in-frame rearrangements with V and J assigned. These tables miss some clones; where compared with another copy, unresolved V genes account for less than half of the shortfall, and the remainder is unexplained. The table for this sample lists about 230,000 clones; around 83% of them were counted only once. Around 6.8% of the sample goes to the ten largest clones. The sample was peripheral blood. These receptor sequences come from a woman between 50 and 59 years old with acute or convalescent COVID-19.

This chain joins TRBV6-6 and TRBJ2-1; D gene ambiguous. V was clipped by 2 bases and J by 10 bases, with 9 bases between them. CDR1 is MNHNY, CDR2 SVGAGI, per germline (reference sequence). CDR3 length: 12 amino acids. CDR3 residues: CASSYPTGEQFF. CDR3 sequence (DNA): TGTGCCAGCAGTTACCCGACCGGGGAGCAGTTCTTC.

V gene TRBV3-1 (or the pseudogene TRBV3-2) combines with J gene TRBJ1-2; D is undetermined. In germline, CDR1 is LGHDT, CDR2 YNNKEL (reference sequence). V was trimmed by 4 bases and J by 7 bases, leaving 7 bases between them. The CDR3 is 11 residues long. The CDR3 spells CASSRWSGYTF. The CDR3 DNA reads as TGTGCCAGCAGCCGATGGAGTGGCTACACCTTC.

This clone turned up a few times. The chain links TRBV10-3 to TRBJ1-2; D unclear. V lost 0 bases and J lost 7, with 9 bases in between. Germline loops: CDR1 ENHRY, CDR2 SYGVKD. This CDR3 has 13 amino acids. The CDR3 protein is CAISESNGGGYTF. CDR3 in DNA: TGTGCCATCAGTGAGTCGAACGGCGGTGGCTACACCTTC.

J is TRBJ2-5 and V is TRBV2, with D possibly being TRBD2 (6 bases). Trimming shortened V by 4 bases and J by 1 base, and 7 bases separated the two germline ends. This CDR3 comprises 13 residues. Germline CDR1 is SNHLY and CDR2 is FYNNEI. DNA for the CDR3: TGTGCCAGCAGTGTCGGGGGCCAAGAGACCCAGTACTTC. Translated: CASSVGGQETQYF. Complete variable domain (other parts from reference TRBV2 and TRBJ2-5): EPEVTQTPSHQVTQMGQEVILRCVPISNHLYFYWYRQILGQKVEFLVSFYNNEISEKSEIFDDQFSVERPDGSNFTLKIRSTKLEDSAMYFCASSVGGQETQYFGPGTRLLVL.

The chain carries TRBV19 and TRBJ1-4; D gene ambiguous. Trimming stripped 7 bases from V and 0 bases from J, with 12 bases between. In germline, CDR1 is LNHDA, CDR2 SQIVND (reference sequence). The CDR3 runs 15 residues. The CDR3 here is CASTVNPATNEKLFF. In DNA, the CDR3 is TGTGCCAGTACGGTCAACCCTGCAACTAATGAAAAACTGTTTTTT.

This chain joins TRBV5-1 and TRBJ2-3; TRBD2 aligns across 8 bases. J lost 0 bases, V lost 3 bases, and 3 bases had no gene match. This CDR3 has 15 residues. Germline lookup yields CDR1 SGHRS and CDR2 YFSETQ. CDR3 amino acids: CASSSGLESTDTQYF. DNA of the CDR3: TGCGCCAGCAGCTCGGGACTAGAAAGCACAGATACGCAGTATTTT.

The chain carries TRBV5-1 and TRBJ2-1, with TRBD1 matching 9 bases. This CDR3 spans 15 amino acids. Germline CDR1 is SGHRS and CDR2 is YFSETQ. V dropped 3 bases and J dropped 7; count of bases not matched to a gene: 8. For the CDR3, the DNA is TGCGCCAGCAGCTCCCGGGGACAGGGAAGAAATGAGCAGTTCTTC. This encodes CASSSRGQGRNEQFF.

J is TRBJ2-1 and V is TRBV4-2; 11 bases agree with TRBD2. V gave up 8 bases and J gave up 0 bases; unmatched junction bases: 18. Germline V CDR1 and CDR2: LGHNA, YNFKEQ. The CDR3 has 20 residues. CDR3 region: CASGSGPGLAVFSSYNEQFF. CDR3 nucleotides: TGTGCCAGCGGATCCGGCCCGGGACTAGCGGTTTTCAGCTCCTACAATGAGCAGTTCTTC.

The CDR3 sequence: CASSEKHAQFF. The CDR3 DNA is TGTGCCAGCAGTGAAAAACACGCGCAGTTCTTC. V and J are TRBV2 and TRBJ2-1; D gene uncertain. The CDR3 has 11 residues. Germline values: CDR1 SNHLY, CDR2 FYNNEI. Trimming cost V 2 bases and J 12 bases, with 8 bases left between them.

V and J are TRBV11-3 and TRBJ2-1; tentative D call: TRBD2 (5 bases). Trimming cost V 5 bases and J 6 bases, with 17 bases left between them. Germline assignment: CDR1 SGHNT and CDR2 YENEEA. The CDR3 consists of 15 residues. The CDR3 protein is CASSPAPSGFNEQFF. CDR3 bases: TGTGCCAGCAGCCCCGCCCCCTCGGGGTTCAATGAGCAGTTCTTC.

This clone came up once. The V and J genes are TRBV4-1 and TRBJ1-5; D perhaps matches TRBD1 (5 bases). The germline V gene has CDR1 MGHRA and CDR2 YSYEKL. The CDR3 has 14 amino acids. V was trimmed by 4 bases and J by 11 bases, leaving 18 bases between them. CDR3 bases: TGCGCCAGCAGCCCGATGGCGGGGGTCGGGACCCAGCATTTT. Translating gives CASSPMAGVGTQHF.

The chain has TRBV29-1 and TRBJ2-3, with D possibly matching TRBD2 (5 bases). CDR3 length: 14 amino acids. CDR1 and CDR2 (germline): SQVTM, ANQGSEA. V shed 1 base and J shed 1 base, with 9 bases lying between them. This chain's CDR3 is CSVEAGFGTDTQYF. In DNA form, the CDR3 reads TGCAGCGTTGAAGCGGGGTTTGGCACAGATACGCAGTATTTT.

This clone has only one observation. The gene calls are TRBV28 and TRBJ1-2, with TRBD1 as a possible D gene (6 bases). Germline V gene sequence: CDR1 MDHEN, CDR2 SYDVKM. The CDR3 totals 18 residues. Trimming cost V 7 bases and J 1 base, with 25 bases left between them. In DNA, the CDR3 is TGTGCCAGCACTATCCCTGCGGGCAATGGGGGCCATAACTATGGCTACACCTTC. It encodes CASTIPAGNGGHNYGYTF.

Concerning this clone: This may come from a read error, since a much larger clone is one base off. The chain is built from TRBV7-2 and TRBJ1-1; TRBD1 is a possible D gene (5 bases). CDR3 length equals 13 residues. Germline loops: CDR1 SGHTA, CDR2 FQGNSA. The CDR3 bases are TGTGCCAGCAGATTAGGGGCGAACACTGAAGCTTTCTTT. Translated: CASRLGANTEAFF.

The J gene is TRBJ2-7, the V gene TRBV6-5, with 9 nucleotides matching TRBD2. V lost 6 bases and J lost 7; bases outside the gene matches: 7. Germline V CDR1 and CDR2: MNHEY, SVGAGI. This CDR3 has 13 residues. For the CDR3, the DNA is TGTGCCAGCAGAGAGGGACTAGCTAGTGAGCAGTACTTC. Its protein is CASREGLASEQYF.

A word on this clone: Distinct nucleotide sequences in the sample also encode this CDR3. This chain uses TRBV12-3 or TRBV12-4 with TRBJ1-5; a possible D gene is TRBD1 (6 bases). This CDR3 has 13 amino acids. Trimming took 5 bases from V and 6 from J, leaving 11 bases between them. In nucleotides, the CDR3 is TGTGCCAGCAGTAAACAGGGTCCTCAGCCCCAGCATTTT. Translating it yields CASSKQGPQPQHF.

The chain uses TRBV27 and TRBJ1-5; 7 nucleotides agree with TRBD1. CDR3 size: 13 residues. Germline CDR1 reads MNHEY; CDR2 reads SMNVEV (reference sequence). Trimming removed 5 bases from V and 9 bases from J; junction bases left unmatched: 7. The CDR3 loop is CASSRQGARPQHF. DNA of the CDR3: TGTGCCAGCAGTAGACAGGGTGCGAGGCCCCAGCATTTT.

This clone has only a few counts. This chain uses TRBV28 with TRBJ1-5, with a tentative D call TRBD1 (6 bases). CDR1 is MDHEN, CDR2 SYDVKM, per germline. The germline V and J ends were trimmed by 7 bases and 4 bases, with 20 bases remaining between them. The CDR3 totals 16 residues. CDR3 residues: CASTETGITENQPQHF. The CDR3 bases are TGTGCCAGCACCGAAACAGGGATAACGGAGAATCAGCCCCAGCATTTT.

This clone was counted a single time. DNA for the CDR3: TGTGCCAGCATACCGGGTCCACAAGTCGGGGAGCTGTTTTTT. It is translated as CASIPGPQVGELFF. This chain connects TRBV28 to TRBJ2-2, with unresolved D. Deletions cut 7 bases from V and 7 bases from J, with 16 bases between. The CDR3 consists of 14 residues. CDR1 and CDR2 (germline): MDHEN, SYDVKM.

This clone was detected only once. V is TRBV18 and J is TRBJ2-7; 9 nucleotides agree with TRBD2. This CDR3 is 15 amino acids long. CDR1 and CDR2 (germline): KGHSH, LQKENI. V lost 4 bases and J lost 5; bases outside the gene matches: 9. CDR3 protein: CASSLSTGTSNEQYF. CDR3 bases: TGTGCCAGCTCACTCAGCACCGGGACTAGCAACGAGCAGTACTTC. The full variable domain, with the rest looked up from reference TRBV18 and TRBJ2-7, is NAGVMQNPRHLVRRRGQEARLRCSPMKGHSHVYWYRQLPEEGLKFMVYLQKENIIDESGMPKERFSAEFPKEGPSILRIQQVVRGDSAAYFCASSLSTGTSNEQYFGPGTRLTVT.

This clone has a single count. The chain links TRBV6-1 to TRBJ1-5; weak D call: TRBD1 (5 bases). The CDR3 consists of 17 residues. Trimming removed 2 bases from V and 0 bases from J, with 14 bases in between. CDR1 and CDR2 (germline): MNHNS, SASEGT. The CDR3 nucleotides read TGTGCCAGCAGTGAATATCGAGACAGCTATAGCAATCAGCCCCAGCATTTT. It codes for CASSEYRDSYSNQPQHF.

This clone is a singleton in its sample. The chain carries TRBV28 and TRBJ1-2, with TRBD1 as a possible D gene (6 bases). The CDR3 runs 15 residues. The V end lost 2 bases, the J end lost 4 bases, and 14 bases lay between the germline ends. CDR1 and CDR2 (germline): MDHEN, SYDVKM. In DNA, the CDR3 is TGTGCCAGCAGTTTAGGGGGGGCGTCTCCCTATGGCTACACCTTC. Translating gives CASSLGGASPYGYTF.

CDR3: CASSLRDQETQYF. CDR3 coding DNA: TGCGCCAGCAGCCTCAGGGACCAAGAGACCCAGTACTTC. The chain carries TRBV5-1 and TRBJ2-5, with TRBD1 as a possible D gene (5 bases). This CDR3 contains 13 residues. Looked up from germline, CDR1 is SGHRS and CDR2 is YFSETQ. V lost 4 bases and J lost 0, with 7 bases in between.

This clone appeared a few times. The V and J genes are TRBV24-1 and TRBJ2-3; D ambiguous. Trimming removed 4 bases at V and 5 bases at J, with 18 bases between. Germline V gene sequence: CDR1 KGHDR, CDR2 SFDVKD. The CDR3 is 16 residues long. The CDR3 DNA sequence: TGTGCCACCAGTGACGCGACGAGGAACTTGGGAGATACGCAGTATTTT. Translated: CATSDATRNLGDTQYF.

This sequence joins TRBV28 and TRBJ2-1, with 16 bases lining up with TRBD2. CDR1 MDHEN and CDR2 SYDVKM come from the germline V gene. The CDR3 has 19 amino acids. The trim removed 3 bases at V and 3 bases at J, leaving 8 bases unmatched. CDR3 nucleotides: TGTGCCAGCAGTTTTTGGGGGACTAGCGGGAGGGCCGGCTACAATGAGCAGTTCTTC. This codes for CASSFWGTSGRAGYNEQFF.

This clone was found once. This chain uses TRBV24-1 with TRBJ2-5; 7 bases match TRBD1. CDR1 is KGHDR and CDR2 is SFDVKD in the germline V gene. CDR3 length equals 13 residues. Germline trimming cut 6 bases from V and 3 bases from J; bases unmatched to any gene: 3. CDR3 protein: CATSSGTEETQYF. The CDR3 nucleotides read TGTGCCACCAGTTCCGGGACAGAAGAGACCCAGTACTTC.

Here the CDR3 reads CASSPRTPFGYGYTF. In DNA form, the CDR3 reads TGTGCCAGCAGCCCCAGGACACCTTTTGGCTATGGCTACACCTTC. The chain carries TRBV16 and TRBJ1-2, with a weak D call TRBD1 (5 bases). CDR1 is KGHSY, CDR2 FQNENV, per germline. V gave up 4 bases and J gave up 4 bases, with 16 bases separating them. The CDR3 loop spans 15 amino acids.

The genes are TRBV27 and TRBJ2-7, with TRBD1 identical over 7 bases. The CDR3 loop spans 13 amino acids. The germline CDR1 and CDR2 sequences are MNHEY and SMNVEV (reference sequence). V was clipped by 4 bases and J by 5 bases; unmatched bases: 5. CDR3 nucleotide sequence: TGTGCCAGCAGTTACAGGGGTACCCACGAGCAGTACTTC. This encodes CASSYRGTHEQYF.

This chain uses TRBV27 with TRBJ2-3; 13 nucleotides line up with TRBD2. Germline loops: CDR1 MNHEY, CDR2 SMNVEV (reference sequence). This CDR3 region has 17 residues. V shed 5 bases and J 1 base; nucleotides not matched to a gene: 6. The DNA of the CDR3 is TGTGCCAGCAGTCCGCGACTAGCGGGGGGACGCACAGATACGCAGTATTTT. It yields the protein CASSPRLAGGRTDTQYF.